The T cell receptor (beta chain) under discussion was sequenced for a study of T cells in localized non-small cell lung cancer. Overall study findings and caveats: Uninvolved neighboring lung showed the greatest T cell clonality, exceeding tumor. Heterogeneity stays possible, as sequencing covered only one tumor region. Higher adjacent-lung clonality was associated with shorter survival. Out of the top 100 tumor clones, a median 57 were seen in adjacent lung.

Repertoires were generated with immunoSEQ multiplex PCR, while TCRdb's copy carries only in-frame clones and drops some. The repertoire holds about 79,000 clones, with around 90% as singletons. Turning to this clone: Its antigen is undetermined.

Sample: peripheral blood, taken before any cancer treatment. This TCR was sampled from a woman aged 35-75 years with stage I squamous cell lung carcinoma.

CDR3 amino acids: CASSLGLASTDTQYF. The DNA for the CDR3 is TGTGCCAGCAGCTTAGGTCTGGCTAGCACAGATACGCAGTATTTT. The J gene is TRBJ2-3, the V gene TRBV11-3; D is unclear. This CDR3 comprises 15 residues. Germline-derived CDR1 and CDR2 are SGHNT and YENEEA. V lost 1 base and J lost 0, with 8 bases in between.